This TCR beta chain comes out of a study of blood T cells in healthy people across ages. The CDR3 has 16 amino acids. J gave up 3 bases and V 4 bases, and 10 bases lay outside the gene matches. Germline V CDR1 and CDR2: SGHNT, YYREEE (reference sequence). In its sample, this clonotype was seen once. This may be a read error: a much more frequent sequence differs by one nucleotide. PCR was performed a second time for about 6 to 12 cycles using a sample-barcoded 5' primer and a J-beta primer mix. One entry per CDR3 protein results from TCRdb running MiXCR on the 5' RACE reads. Of about 670,000 distinct CDR3 sequences in the sample, under 65% were seen once.

The receptor was derived from a woman of 80 years or more in good health. The chain has TRBV5-4 and TRBJ2-3; 8 bases agree with TRBD2. Sequencing was done on a sample of blood. The CDR3 DNA follows: TGTGCCAGCAGCACGGGGACTAGAGTGCCTACAGATACGCAGTATTTT. Amino acids: CASSTGTRVPTDTQYF.